Presented here are 32 T cell receptor beta chains from one specimen sequenced in a study of vaccination and CD4 T cells after COVID-19 (dated by TCRdb to the early 2020s). The library was made by PCR. TCRdb records Illumina iSeq 100 as the sequencer. DNA from cultured CD4+ T cells underwent TCR sequencing with the Oncomine TCR Beta short-read assay at the Johns Hopkins FTIC core. TCRdb's own reprocessing of the public reads used fastp at Q25 and MiXCR and kept productive beta chains. Each CDR3 protein appears once, grouped with its most common genes and DNA. Recorded for this sample are approximately 12,000 distinct CDR3 sequences; about 75% of them occurred a single time. The ten largest make up 10% of the sample. This specimen's treatment or condition label, per the study, means: approximately nine-day PBMC culture with coronavirus spike peptide pools or control peptides (ViraFEST assay). These receptors have no known antigen.

Sequencing was performed on CD4+ T cells from blood, cultured in vitro. The receptors derive from a human donor who had recovered from COVID-19.

V usage is TRBV7-2 and J usage is TRBJ1-1; tentative D call: TRBD1 (6 bases). Per the germline V gene, CDR1 is SGHTA and CDR2 is FQGNSA. V was shortened by 5 bases and J by 1 base, with 17 bases between the two germline ends. This CDR3 has 16 residues. CDR3 amino acids: CASSKTGHLGNTEAFF. The DNA of the CDR3 is TGTGCCAGCAGCAAAACGGGACACCTCGGGAACACTGAAGCTTTCTTT. The variable domain in full, completed from reference TRBV7-2 and TRBJ1-1, reads GAGVSQSPSNKVTEKGKDVELRCDPISGHTALYWYRQSLGQGLEFLIYFQGNSAPDKSGLPSDRFSAERTGGSVSTLTIQRTQQEDSAVYLCASSKTGHLGNTEAFFGQGTRLTVV.

The rearrangement links TRBV24-1 to TRBJ2-2; the D call may be TRBD1 or TRBD2 (5 bases each). Germline V CDR1 and CDR2: KGHDR, SFDVKD. Trimming took off 7 bases at V and 4 bases at J, with 6 bases between the two ends. CDR3 length equals 12 residues. CDR3 sequence reads: CATRGTTGELFF. The CDR3 DNA sequence: TGTGCCACCAGAGGGACCACCGGGGAGCTGTTTTTT.

V gene TRBV27 combines with J gene TRBJ1-2, with D possibly TRBD1 on 6 matching bases. Germline CDR1 is MNHEY and CDR2 is SMNVEV (reference sequence). This CDR3 contains 13 residues. V was clipped by 6 bases and J by 4 bases, with 12 bases between them. CDR3 in amino acids: CASSRTVSYGYTF. CDR3 DNA: TGTGCCAGCAGCCGGACAGTATCCTATGGCTACACCTTC.

This clonotype was counted once. This chain joins TRBV9 and TRBJ1-1; 8 bases map to TRBD1. This CDR3 comprises 16 residues. Germline V lookup: CDR1 SGDLS, CDR2 YYNGEE. The trim removed 6 bases at V and 1 base at J, leaving 11 bases unmatched. CDR3 amino acids: CASTRTGGTWNTEAFF. The CDR3 nucleotides are TGTGCCAGCACAAGAACAGGGGGAACCTGGAACACTGAAGCTTTCTTT.

The chain links TRBV15 to TRBJ1-1, with D possibly matching TRBD1 (5 bases). This CDR3 is 14 amino acids long. Trimming took 0 bases from V and 0 from J, leaving 5 bases between them. Germline values: CDR1 LNHNV, CDR2 YYDKDF (reference sequence). CDR3 DNA sequence: TGTGCCACCAGCAGAGACAGGGTGAACACTGAAGCTTTCTTT. Translation: CATSRDRVNTEAFF. Supplemented by reference TRBV15 and TRBJ1-1, the full variable domain reads DAMVIQNPRYQVTQFGKPVTLSCSQTLNHNVMYWYQQKSSQAPKLLFHYYDKDFNNEADTPDNFQSRRPNTSFCFLDIRSPGLGDTAMYLCATSRDRVNTEAFFGQGTRLTVV.

This clonotype was observed a few times. This chain connects TRBV20-1 to TRBJ2-3, with 11 nucleotides matching TRBD2. The trim removed 5 bases at V and 4 bases at J, leaving 8 bases unmatched. This CDR3 spans 15 amino acids. Germline V lookup: CDR1 DFQATT, CDR2 SNEGSKA (reference sequence). The CDR3 is CSAPPTSGNPDTQYF. The CDR3 region has the DNA TGCAGTGCTCCCCCGACTAGCGGGAATCCAGATACGCAGTATTTT.

V usage is TRBV19 and J usage is TRBJ1-5, with 7 positions matching TRBD1. With 0 bases clipped from V and 4 bases from J, the junction kept 3 bases outside the gene matches. Looked up from germline, CDR1 is LNHDA and CDR2 is SQIVND (reference sequence). The CDR3 consists of 15 residues. DNA of the CDR3: TGTGCCAGTAGTATAGAGCCAGGGGGGAATCAGCCCCAGCATTTT. This gives the protein CASSIEPGGNQPQHF.

The sample holds a few counts of this clonotype. V gene TRBV2 combines with J gene TRBJ2-5, with 9 bases identical to TRBD1. Trimming removed 4 bases from V and 2 bases from J; junction bases left unmatched: 5. Germline V gene lookup returns CDR1 SNHLY and CDR2 FYNNEI. The CDR3 totals 15 residues. CDR3 sequence: CASSGTDRGQETQYF. The CDR3 region has the DNA TGTGCCAGCAGTGGAACCGACAGGGGGCAAGAGACCCAGTACTTC.

This clonotype has only one observation. The chain is built from TRBV5-1 and TRBJ2-7, with D maybe TRBD2 (5 bases). The V and J ends lost 7 bases and 5 bases respectively, with 28 bases between them. CDR1 is SGHRS and CDR2 is YFSETQ in the germline V gene. This CDR3 region has 17 residues. The CDR3 sequence is CASHPAPRVDGGHEQYF. For the CDR3, the DNA is TGCGCCAGCCACCCGGCACCAAGGGTGGACGGAGGCCACGAGCAGTACTTC.

The chain uses TRBV20-1 and TRBJ2-1, with 9 nucleotides matching TRBD2. V shed 6 bases, J shed 6 bases, and the junction held 18 bases outside the gene matches. This CDR3 region has 17 residues. Germline lookup yields CDR1 DFQATT and CDR2 SNEGSKA (reference sequence). The CDR3 reads CSALKAGGPEASNEQFF. The CDR3, as DNA: TGCAGTGCCCTCAAGGCGGGAGGGCCAGAAGCTAGCAATGAGCAGTTCTTC.

This clonotype showed up just once. The DNA for the CDR3 is TGTGCCAGCAGTCCCGGACAGGGAGGTACCACTGAAGCTTTCTTT. Amino acid sequence: CASSPGQGGTTEAFF. The J gene is TRBJ1-1, the V gene TRBV27, with 8 bases that match TRBD1. V dropped 5 bases and J dropped 4; count of bases not matched to a gene: 9. Germline V lookup: CDR1 MNHEY, CDR2 SMNVEV (reference sequence). The CDR3 totals 15 residues.

V is TRBV2 and J is TRBJ2-7; no clear D. Germline CDR1 and CDR2: SNHLY and FYNNEI. V dropped 10 bases and J dropped 3 bases, with 10 bases sitting between them. The CDR3 totals 11 residues. The CDR3 loop is CATTTYYEQYF. The CDR3 DNA sequence: TGTGCCACCACCACTTACTACGAGCAGTACTTC.

This clonotype is a singleton in its sample. This sequence joins TRBV12-3 or TRBV12-4 and TRBJ2-5; D possibly corresponds to TRBD1 (6 bases). Trimming removed 5 bases from V and 4 bases from J, with 14 bases in between. The length of the CDR3 is 14 residues. The CDR3 region has the DNA TGTGCCAGCAGTGCTCGCAGGGGCGGAGAGACCCAGTACTTC. This sequence encodes CASSARRGGETQYF.

V gene TRBV7-6 combines with J gene TRBJ1-1; D perhaps matches TRBD1 (6 bases). Trimming removed 2 bases from V and 0 bases from J, with 16 bases in between. Per germline, CDR1 SGHVS and CDR2 FNYEAQ. The CDR3 has 17 amino acids. CDR3 sequence reads: CASSLLSGGQVNTEAFF. The CDR3 region has the DNA TGTGCCAGCAGCTTACTGTCCGGGGGGCAGGTGAACACTGAAGCTTTCTTT.

This chain connects TRBV7-2 to TRBJ2-7, with D possibly matching TRBD1 (6 bases). Trimming took off 7 bases at V and 3 bases at J, with 19 bases between the two ends. There are 15 residues in the CDR3. Germline-derived CDR1 and CDR2 are SGHTA and FQGNSA. The CDR3 is CASNFQQGQRYEQYF. CDR3 nucleotide sequence: TGTGCCAGCAACTTTCAACAAGGACAGCGCTACGAGCAGTACTTC.

A few counts support this clonotype. The chain carries TRBV6-4 and TRBJ1-5; TRBD1 matches 9 bases. Trimming cost V 3 bases and J 7 bases; bases outside gene matches: 4. This CDR3 is 14 amino acids long. CDR1 and CDR2 from the germline V gene are MRHNA and SNTAGT. CDR3 DNA: TGTGCCAGCAGTGAGGGGACAGGGAAGCAGCCCCAGCATTTT. Translated: CASSEGTGKQPQHF.

This clonotype was observed a few times. The chain joins TRBV27 to TRBJ2-7, with 12 bases fitting TRBD1. Unmatched junction bases numbered 7, after V lost 6 bases and J lost 4 bases. This CDR3 is built from 15 residues. Germline values: CDR1 MNHEY, CDR2 SMNVEV (reference sequence). In nucleotides, the CDR3 is TGTGCCAGCAGACATGGGACAGGGGGCTCTTACGAGCAGTACTTC. Protein: CASRHGTGGSYEQYF.

This chain connects TRBV20-1 to TRBJ1-5; D is uncertain. Trimming removed 5 bases at V and 2 bases at J, with 10 bases between. This CDR3 is built from 13 residues. The germline V gene has CDR1 DFQATT and CDR2 SNEGSKA (reference sequence). DNA for the CDR3: TGCAGTGCTTGGGCTGGTGGCAATCAGCCCCAGCATTTT. Protein sequence: CSAWAGGNQPQHF.

This chain uses TRBV20-1 with TRBJ2-1; D unclear. This CDR3 has 14 amino acids. CDR1 is DFQATT and CDR2 is SNEGSKA in the germline V gene (reference sequence). Trimming took off 3 bases at V and 3 bases at J, with 12 bases between the two ends. In DNA, the CDR3 is TGCAGTGCTAGGGGAAAGAACCACTACAATGAGCAGTTCTTC. It encodes CSARGKNHYNEQFF.

The chain has TRBV27 and TRBJ2-7, with D maybe TRBD1 (6 bases). Germline V lookup: CDR1 MNHEY, CDR2 SMNVEV (reference sequence). V was cut by 1 base and J by 2 bases, with 6 bases left in between. The CDR3 extends over 13 amino acids. The DNA of the CDR3 is TGTGCCAGCAGTTTATACAGGGCCTACGAGCAGTACTTC. Protein: CASSLYRAYEQYF.

In this sample, this clonotype turned up a few times. V gene TRBV24-1 combines with J gene TRBJ1-5, with no clear D. Germline loops: CDR1 KGHDR, CDR2 SFDVKD. CDR3 size: 15 residues. Trimming pared 6 bases from V and 6 bases from J, leaving 17 bases between. The chain's CDR3 is CATSPRGRSPQPQHF. As DNA, the CDR3 is TGTGCCACCAGTCCTAGAGGCAGATCCCCTCAGCCCCAGCATTTT.

This clonotype turned up a few times. The germline gene is not matched at one end of the junction; a read error may be the cause. The V call is TRBV20-1, the J call TRBJ1-6; 8 bases agree with TRBD1. There are 15 residues in the CDR3. The germline gives CDR1 DFQATT, CDR2 SNEGSKA (reference sequence). CDR3 nucleotide sequence: TGCAGTGCTAGAGCGCGGACAGGGTTTAATGCACCCCTCCACTTT. Protein sequence: CSARARTGFNAPLHF.

This clonotype was seen more than once but under ten times. The rearrangement joins TRBV6-2 or TRBV6-3 to TRBJ1-6; D is uncertain. V was trimmed by 2 bases and J by 7 bases, leaving 12 bases between them. The CDR3 runs 15 residues. Per germline, CDR1 MNHEY and CDR2 SVGEGT. The CDR3 coding sequence is TGTGCCAGCAGTTACCTACCCGGCGGGAATTCACCCCTCCACTTT. Translated: CASSYLPGGNSPLHF.

The V call is TRBV19, the J call TRBJ1-4; D ambiguous. The CDR3 loop spans 13 amino acids. Germline assignment: CDR1 LNHDA and CDR2 SQIVND (reference sequence). V was trimmed by 4 bases and J by 15 bases, leaving 18 bases between them. CDR3 amino acids: CASSRPRSSEVFF. The CDR3 nucleotides read TGTGCCAGTAGTAGACCCCGCTCGTCTGAAGTGTTTTTT.

The rearrangement links TRBV28 to TRBJ2-2; 12 bases fit TRBD2. The CDR3 is 16 amino acids. The germline V gene encodes CDR1 MDHEN and CDR2 SYDVKM. The V and J ends lost 4 bases and 5 bases, in that order; junction bases with no gene match: 5. CDR3 nucleotides: TGTGCCAGCAGTTCCCCGACTAGCGGGAGAACCGGGGAGCTGTTTTTT. Amino acids: CASSSPTSGRTGELFF.

This chain uses TRBV20-1 with TRBJ2-7; the match to TRBD2 covers 13 bases. In germline, CDR1 is DFQATT, CDR2 SNEGSKA (reference sequence). The CDR3 extends over 17 amino acids. V dropped 5 bases and J dropped 0; count of bases not matched to a gene: 10. The CDR3 bases are TGCAGTGCTCCCGGTAGACTAGCGGGGGGATCCTCCTACGAGCAGTACTTC. Translating gives CSAPGRLAGGSSYEQYF.

The V and J genes are TRBV20-1 and TRBJ2-7, with TRBD2 as a possible D gene (6 bases). V lost 3 bases, J lost 2 bases, and 8 bases lay in between. This CDR3 contains 12 residues. From germline, CDR1 is DFQATT and CDR2 SNEGSKA (reference sequence). CDR3 in DNA: TGCAGTGCTAGCGGCGGGACCTACGAGCAGTACTTC. Translation: CSASGGTYEQYF.

The chain combines TRBV6-5 with TRBJ1-2; the D is unclear. The CDR3 sequence is 15 residues long. The germline V and J ends were trimmed by 0 bases and 4 bases, with 12 bases remaining between them. Germline CDR1 is MNHEY and CDR2 is SVGAGI. The CDR3 region has the DNA TGTGCCAGCAGTTACTCGGGTCCCAGCAGCTATGGCTACACCTTC. Its protein product is CASSYSGPSSYGYTF.

The chain carries TRBV7-9 and TRBJ1-6; 8 positions match TRBD1. Germline values: CDR1 SEHNR, CDR2 FQNEAQ (reference sequence). V was pared by 1 base and J by 7 bases, with 6 bases of the junction left unmatched. The CDR3 has 16 residues. CDR3 amino acids: CASSLGRTGGNSPLHF. CDR3 nucleotide sequence: TGTGCCAGCAGCTTAGGAAGAACAGGGGGAAATTCACCCCTCCACTTT.

This clonotype has a single count. CDR3 residues: CSASRGPGTDTQYF. Here the CDR3 DNA reads TGCAGTGCCTCCCGGGGCCCGGGGACAGATACGCAGTATTTT. The V call is TRBV20-1, the J call TRBJ2-3; D may match TRBD1 or TRBD2 (5 bases each). Trimming took off 6 bases at V and 3 bases at J, with 16 bases between the two ends. CDR1 is DFQATT and CDR2 is SNEGSKA in the germline V gene (reference sequence). The CDR3 spans 14 residues.

The chain uses TRBV27 and TRBJ2-2; weak D call: TRBD2 (5 bases). Germline CDR1 and CDR2: MNHEY and SMNVEV (reference sequence). The CDR3 has 16 residues. Trimming shortened V by 0 bases and J by 6 bases, and 14 bases separated the two germline ends. CDR3 nucleotide sequence: TGTGCCAGCAGTTTATCTTCTAGCCCGGTCTCCGGGGAGCTGTTTTTT. Translating it yields CASSLSSSPVSGELFF.

V and J are TRBV6-1 and TRBJ1-5; D possibly corresponds to TRBD1 (6 bases). Trimming stripped 6 bases from V and 3 bases from J, with 9 bases between. Per the germline V gene, CDR1 is MNHNS and CDR2 is SASEGT. CDR3 length equals 13 residues. CDR3 sequence reads: CASRDSLNQPQHF. CDR3 DNA: TGTGCCAGCAGGGACAGTCTCAATCAGCCCCAGCATTTT.